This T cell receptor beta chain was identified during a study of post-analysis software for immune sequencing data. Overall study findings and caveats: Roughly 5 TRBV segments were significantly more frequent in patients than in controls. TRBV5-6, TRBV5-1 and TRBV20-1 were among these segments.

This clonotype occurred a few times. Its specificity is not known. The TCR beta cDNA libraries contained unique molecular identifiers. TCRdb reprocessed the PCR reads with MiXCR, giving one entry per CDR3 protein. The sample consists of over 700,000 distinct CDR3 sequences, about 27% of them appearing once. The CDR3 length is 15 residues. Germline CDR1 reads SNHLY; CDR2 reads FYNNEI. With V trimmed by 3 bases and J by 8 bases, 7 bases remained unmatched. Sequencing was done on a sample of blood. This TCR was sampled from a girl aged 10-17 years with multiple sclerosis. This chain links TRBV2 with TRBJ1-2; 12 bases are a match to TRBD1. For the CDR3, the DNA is TGTGCCAGCAGTGAGACGGGACAGGGGGCTGGAGGCTACACCTTC. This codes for CASSETGQGAGGYTF. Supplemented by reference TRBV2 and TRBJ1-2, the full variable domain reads EPEVTQTPSHQVTQMGQEVILRCVPISNHLYFYWYRQILGQKVEFLVSFYNNEISEKSEIFDDQFSVERPDGSNFTLKIRSTKLEDSAMYFCASSETGQGAGGYTFGSGTRLTVV.